The entry below describes one T cell receptor (beta chain). Which antigen it targets is not known. No much larger clonotype is one base removed from it; base qualities were not supplied. The CDR3 sequence holds 14 residues, the cysteine and phenylalanine included. Of all the DNA, just the CDR3 is kept, 42 bases in frame from base 1. Trimming costs V 3 bases and J 4 bases, and their ends lie 12 bases apart. According to the germline V gene (reference sequence), CDR1 reads LNHDA and CDR2 reads SQIVND. This entry is derived from a study of OX40 agonist ivuxolimab in advanced cancers. A note on the overall study: The costimulatory receptor OX40 (CD134) was targeted by ivuxolimab, a fully human IgG2 agonistic monoclonal antibody. Patients were allowed to have had prior anti-PD-1, anti-PD-L1 or anti-CTLA-4 therapy, and around 40% of the dose-escalation patients had previously received checkpoint inhibitors. Among the 50 to 55 dose-escalation patients, around 20 had hepatocellular carcinoma, 15 or so melanoma, 9 renal cell carcinoma and 9 head and neck cancer. In the dose-escalation cohort, 65% to 90% of patients were male, and the mean age was approximately 60 years, with a range of about 23 to 85. The purpose of peripheral TCRbeta sequencing was to test whether ivuxolimab changed TCR sequence diversity and led to clonal T-cell expansion. The paper describes the monotherapy dose-escalation part (N of about 50 patients) of the phase I trial of ivuxolimab. Partial responses were achieved by three dose-escalation patients, of whom one had hepatocellular carcinoma and two had cutaneous melanoma. Intravenous ivuxolimab was administered to patients every 2 weeks at six dose levels: 0.01, 0.1, 0.3, 1.5, 3 and 10 mg/kg.

For sequencing of the TCRbeta CDR3 region, genomic DNA was extracted from the sorted cells. TCRbeta CDR3 regions were sequenced using the immunoSEQ Assay. The table was pulled from immuneACCESS by TCRdb, which kept in-frame rearrangements only. Such tables lose some clones; where checked, under half of the loss comes from unresolved V genes, and the rest has no known cause. Recorded for this sample are under 70,000 clones; around 86% of them occurred a single time. Over 1% of the sample goes to the ten largest clones. The trial excluded patients who had a history of autoimmune disease or who were on systemic immunosuppression. Peripheral blood for TCR sequencing was collected from all dose cohorts at baseline, on cycle 4 day 1, and on cycle 7 day 1. The samples were taken from a phase I, first-in-human, multicenter, open-label dose-escalation trial of ivuxolimab. Adults with locally advanced or metastatic head and neck squamous cell, hepatocellular, melanoma or renal cell carcinoma were enrolled in the trial. Before TCR sequencing, CD4+ and CD8+ T cells were separately sorted from peripheral blood.

Overall study outcomes, separate from this receptor: In the 0.1-3.0 mg/kg groups, partial responders were among the patients with the lowest normalized peripheral clonal expansion, particularly in CD8+ T cells. At doses from 0.1 to 3.0 mg/kg, clonal expansion was seen in both CD4+ and CD8+ blood T cells between baseline and week 6. After ivuxolimab, expanded clones were on average more numerous among CD8+ T cells than among CD4+ T cells. Low levels of normalized T-cell clonal expansion were also seen in some patients who did not respond. The antigen specificity of the peripheral T cells that underwent clonal expansion was not determined.

Specimen: CD4+ or CD8+ T cells sorted from blood, collected in a trial of the OX40 agonist ivuxolimab. The clonotype comes from an adult with an advanced solid tumor such as melanoma, head and neck, liver or kidney cancer. Rearrangement joined TRBV19 to TRBJ1-2; no D gene can be assigned with confidence. The nucleotides read TGTGCCAGTAGTATGGACGCAGCGGGCTATGGCTACACCTTC. Translated, this gives CASSMDAAGYGYTF.